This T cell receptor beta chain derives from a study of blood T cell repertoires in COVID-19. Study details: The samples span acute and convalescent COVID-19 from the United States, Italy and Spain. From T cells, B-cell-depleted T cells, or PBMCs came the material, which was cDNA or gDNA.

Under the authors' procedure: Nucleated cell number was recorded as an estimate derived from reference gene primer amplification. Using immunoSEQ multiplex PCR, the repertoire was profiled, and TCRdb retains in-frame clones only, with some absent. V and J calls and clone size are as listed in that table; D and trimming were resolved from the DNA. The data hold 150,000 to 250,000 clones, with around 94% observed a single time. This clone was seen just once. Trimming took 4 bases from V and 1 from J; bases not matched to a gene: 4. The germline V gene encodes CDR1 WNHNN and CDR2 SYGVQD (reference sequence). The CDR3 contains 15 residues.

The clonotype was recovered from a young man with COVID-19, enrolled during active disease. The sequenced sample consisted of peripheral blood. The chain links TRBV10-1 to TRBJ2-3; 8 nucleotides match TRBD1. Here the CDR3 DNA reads TGCGCCAGCAGTGCCCCGGGACAGGGCACAGATACGCAGTATTTT. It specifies CASSAPGQGTDTQYF.